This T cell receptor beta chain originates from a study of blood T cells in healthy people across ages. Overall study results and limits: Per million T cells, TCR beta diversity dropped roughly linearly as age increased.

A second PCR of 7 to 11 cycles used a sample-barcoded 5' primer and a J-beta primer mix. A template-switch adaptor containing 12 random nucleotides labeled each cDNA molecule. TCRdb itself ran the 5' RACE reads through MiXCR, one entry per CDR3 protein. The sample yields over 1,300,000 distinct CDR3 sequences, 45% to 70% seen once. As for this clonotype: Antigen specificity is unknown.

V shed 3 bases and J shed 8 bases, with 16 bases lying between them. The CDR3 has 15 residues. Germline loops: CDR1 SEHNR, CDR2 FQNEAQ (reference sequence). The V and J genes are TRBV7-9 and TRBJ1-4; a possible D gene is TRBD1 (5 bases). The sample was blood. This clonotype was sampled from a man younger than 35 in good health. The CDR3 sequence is CASSLDGTPYEKLFF. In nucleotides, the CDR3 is TGTGCCAGCAGCTTGGACGGGACTCCGTACGAAAAACTGTTTTTT.